The 8 T cell receptor beta chains in this list originate from one sample, sequenced in a study of shared clonotypes between healthy human individuals. Profiling relied on immunoSEQ multiplex PCR, and the TCRdb table lists in-frame clones only, not all of them. The profile covers over a million clones, with approximately 80% appearing a single time and about 0.52% taken by the ten largest. The specimen was memory CD4+ T cells from PBMCs. Subset specified: CD45RA-negative fraction. These TCRs come from a man between 18 and 35 years old in good health. Some clones in this sample may be carry-over from other donors' samples.

This clone was counted only a few times. The J gene is TRBJ2-7, the V gene TRBV27; a weak D match, TRBD2 (5 bases). CDR3 length: 18 amino acids. CDR1 is MNHEY, CDR2 SMNVEV, per germline (reference sequence). Trimming removed 5 bases at V and 2 bases at J, with 25 bases between. The CDR3, as DNA: TGTGCCAGCAGTCCACTTCCCCCGTCGGGGTGGATCACCTACGAGCAGTACTTC. Protein product: CASSPLPPSGWITYEQYF.

Regarding this clone: A read error is likely here: a far larger clone is one base away. The chain couples TRBV18 to TRBJ1-3; 10 positions agree with TRBD1. The CDR3 is 18 residues long. The germline V gene encodes CDR1 KGHSH and CDR2 LQKENI. After removal of 4 bases from V and 1 base from J, the junction contained 10 bases not matched to a gene. The CDR3 bases are TGTGCCAGCTCACGTTACGAGACAGGGGGCAGTTCTGGAAACACCATATATTTT. Translation gives CASSRYETGGSSGNTIYF.

The chain employs TRBV27 and TRBJ2-2; TRBD2 matches 12 bases. Germline CDR1 and CDR2: MNHEY and SMNVEV (reference sequence). The CDR3 is 19 residues long. Germline trimming cut 5 bases from V and 3 bases from J; bases unmatched to any gene: 13. CDR3 in amino acids: CASSELLAGGPWDTGELFF. DNA of the CDR3: TGTGCCAGCAGTGAATTGCTAGCGGGAGGGCCTTGGGACACCGGGGAGCTGTTTTTT.

Only a few counts were recorded for this clone. This chain connects TRBV27 to TRBJ1-2; 11 positions match TRBD1. V shed 6 bases and J 5 bases; nucleotides not matched to a gene: 11. CDR1 and CDR2 from the germline V gene are MNHEY and SMNVEV (reference sequence). CDR3 length: 16 amino acids. The CDR3 reads CASSPAPGQGGYGYTF. The CDR3 DNA reads TGTGCCAGCAGCCCCGCGCCGGGACAGGGGGGTTATGGCTACACCTTC.

V usage is TRBV5-4 and J usage is TRBJ1-2; TRBD1 is a possible D gene (5 bases). This CDR3 is built from 15 residues. The V end was cut by 4 bases, the J end by 4 bases, with 17 bases between. Germline V CDR1 and CDR2: SGHNT, YYREEE (reference sequence). CDR3 sequence: CASSPILTQGYGYTF. CDR3 DNA sequence: TGTGCCAGCAGCCCTATTTTAACGCAGGGCTATGGCTACACCTTC.

This rearrangement joins TRBV5-4 to TRBJ1-2; D remains unclear. Germline V lookup: CDR1 SGHNT, CDR2 YYREEE (reference sequence). V was cut by 2 bases and J by 4 bases, with 12 bases left in between. This CDR3 comprises 14 residues. The CDR3 nucleotides read TGTGCCAGCAGCTTAGGTGGCCCCATCTATGGCTACACCTTC. This translates into CASSLGGPIYGYTF.

Details on this clone: The sample carries other DNA sequences with the same CDR3. The chain links TRBV7-3 to TRBJ2-5; D is undetermined. The germline gives CDR1 SGHTA, CDR2 FQGTGA. Trimming cost V 4 bases and J 5 bases, with 8 bases left between them. The CDR3 contains 12 residues. The CDR3 nucleotides read TGTGCCAGCAGCTCCGGTTCGGAGACCCAGTACTTC. Protein: CASSSGSETQYF. The entire variable domain, with the rest obtained from reference TRBV7-3 and TRBJ2-5, is as follows: GAGVSQTPSNKVTEKGKYVELRCDPISGHTALYWYRQSLGQGPEFLIYFQGTGAADDSGLPNDRFFAVRPEGSVSTLKIQRTERGDSAVYLCASSSGSETQYFGPGTRLLVL.

The CDR3, as DNA: TGTGCCAGCAGCAGAGGTCTTGGGGGCCCGCAGAGCACCATATATTTT. It codes for CASSRGLGGPQSTIYF. The genes are TRBV9 and TRBJ1-3, with D perhaps TRBD1 (6 bases). This CDR3 spans 16 amino acids. CDR1 is SGDLS and CDR2 is YYNGEE in the germline V gene. V was cut by 4 bases and J by 9 bases, with 23 bases left in between.